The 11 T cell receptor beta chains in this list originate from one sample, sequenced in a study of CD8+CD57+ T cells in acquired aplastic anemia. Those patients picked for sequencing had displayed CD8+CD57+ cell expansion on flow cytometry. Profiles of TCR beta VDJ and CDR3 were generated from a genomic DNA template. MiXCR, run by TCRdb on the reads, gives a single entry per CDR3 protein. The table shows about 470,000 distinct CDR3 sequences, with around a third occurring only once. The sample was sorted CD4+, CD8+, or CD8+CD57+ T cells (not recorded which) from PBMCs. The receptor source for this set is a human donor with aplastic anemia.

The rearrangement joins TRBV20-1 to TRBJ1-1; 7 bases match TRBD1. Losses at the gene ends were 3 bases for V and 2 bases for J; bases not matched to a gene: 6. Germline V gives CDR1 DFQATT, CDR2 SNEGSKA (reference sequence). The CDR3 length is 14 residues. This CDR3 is CSASKGQINTEAFF. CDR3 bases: TGCAGTGCTAGTAAGGGACAGATTAACACTGAAGCTTTCTTT.

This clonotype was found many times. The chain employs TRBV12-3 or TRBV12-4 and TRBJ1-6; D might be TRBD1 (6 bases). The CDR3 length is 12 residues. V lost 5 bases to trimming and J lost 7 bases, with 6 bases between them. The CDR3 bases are TGTGCCAGCAGTCAGGGGAATTCACCCCTCCACTTT. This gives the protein CASSQGNSPLHF.

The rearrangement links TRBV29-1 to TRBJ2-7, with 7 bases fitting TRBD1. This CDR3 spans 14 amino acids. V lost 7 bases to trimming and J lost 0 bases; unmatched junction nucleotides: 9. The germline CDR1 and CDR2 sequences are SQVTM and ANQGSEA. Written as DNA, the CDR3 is TGCAGCGCCCTTCCGGGACAGCTCTCCTACGAGCAGTACTTC. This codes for CSALPGQLSYEQYF.

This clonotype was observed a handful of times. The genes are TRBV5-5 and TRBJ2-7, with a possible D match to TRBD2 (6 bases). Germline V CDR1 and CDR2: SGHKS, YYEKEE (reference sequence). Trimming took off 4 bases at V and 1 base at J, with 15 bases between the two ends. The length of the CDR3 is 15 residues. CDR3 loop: CASSVSSVGSYEQYF. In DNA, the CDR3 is TGTGCCAGCAGCGTGTCTAGCGTTGGATCCTACGAGCAGTACTTC.

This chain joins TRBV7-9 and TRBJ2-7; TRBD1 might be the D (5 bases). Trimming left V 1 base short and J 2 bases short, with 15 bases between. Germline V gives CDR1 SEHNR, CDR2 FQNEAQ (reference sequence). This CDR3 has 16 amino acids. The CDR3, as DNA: TGTGCCAGCAGCTTAGAGGGGTGGCCAGTCACCTACGAGCAGTACTTC. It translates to CASSLEGWPVTYEQYF.

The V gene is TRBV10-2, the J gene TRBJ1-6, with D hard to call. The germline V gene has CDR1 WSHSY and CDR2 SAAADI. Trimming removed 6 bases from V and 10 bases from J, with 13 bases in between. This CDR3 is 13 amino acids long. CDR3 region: CASSEQLGSPLHF. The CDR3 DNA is TGCGCCAGCAGCGAGCAGCTGGGGTCACCCCTCCACTTT.

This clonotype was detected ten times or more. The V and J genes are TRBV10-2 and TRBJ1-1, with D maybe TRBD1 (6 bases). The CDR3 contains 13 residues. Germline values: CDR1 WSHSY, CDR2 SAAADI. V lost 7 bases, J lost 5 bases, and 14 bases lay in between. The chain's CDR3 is CASKAERGTEAFF. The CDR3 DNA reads TGCGCCAGCAAGGCCGAGAGGGGGACTGAAGCTTTCTTT.

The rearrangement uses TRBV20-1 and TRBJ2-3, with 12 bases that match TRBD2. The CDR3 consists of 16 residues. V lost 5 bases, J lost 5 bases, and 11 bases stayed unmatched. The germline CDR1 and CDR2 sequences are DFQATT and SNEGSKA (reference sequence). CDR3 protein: CSAVPLAGGPKDTQYF. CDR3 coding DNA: TGCAGTGCTGTGCCGCTAGCGGGAGGGCCGAAAGATACGCAGTATTTT.

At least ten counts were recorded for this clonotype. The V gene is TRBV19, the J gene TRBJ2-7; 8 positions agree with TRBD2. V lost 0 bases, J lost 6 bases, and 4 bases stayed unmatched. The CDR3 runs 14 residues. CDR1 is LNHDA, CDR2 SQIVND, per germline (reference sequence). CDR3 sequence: CASSIDGRATEQYF. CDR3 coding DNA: TGTGCCAGTAGTATAGACGGGAGGGCGACCGAGCAGTACTTC.

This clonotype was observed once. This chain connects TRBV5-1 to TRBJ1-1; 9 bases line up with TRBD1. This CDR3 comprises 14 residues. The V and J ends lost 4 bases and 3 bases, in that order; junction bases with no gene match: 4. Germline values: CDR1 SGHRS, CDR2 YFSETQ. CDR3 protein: CASSAGTGYTEAFF. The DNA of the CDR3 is TGCGCCAGCAGCGCCGGGACAGGGTACACTGAAGCTTTCTTT. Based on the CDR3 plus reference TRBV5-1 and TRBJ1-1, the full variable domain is KAGVTQTPRYLIKTRGQQVTLSCSPISGHRSVSWYQQTPGQGLQFLFEYFSETQRNKGNFPGRFSGRQFSNSRSEMNVSTLELGDSALYLCASSAGTGYTEAFFGQGTRLTVV.

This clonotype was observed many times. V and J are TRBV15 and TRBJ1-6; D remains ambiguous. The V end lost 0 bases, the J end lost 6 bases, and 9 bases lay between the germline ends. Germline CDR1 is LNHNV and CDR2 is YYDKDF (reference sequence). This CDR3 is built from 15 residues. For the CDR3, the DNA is TGTGCCACCAGCAGAGATCCCCCGCGTAATTCACCCCTCCACTTT. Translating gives CATSRDPPRNSPLHF.